The 7 T cell receptor beta chains in this list originate from one sample, sequenced in a study of T-cell reconstitution after alpha-beta-depleted transplantation in children. As it was prepared, the TCRbeta library received unique molecular identifiers. TCRdb reprocessed the PCR reads with MiXCR, giving one entry per CDR3 protein. The table lists over 70,000 distinct CDR3 sequences, approximately 8.4% of them singletons. Sequences were derived from PBMCs from the stem cell graft donor, sampled from the stem cell graft. These receptors were taken from a human donor who donated a stem cell graft to a child with congenital amegakaryocytic thrombocytopenia.

Ten or more counts support this clonotype. This chain links TRBV5-1 with TRBJ2-7; a weak D match, TRBD1 (6 bases). Trimming pared 2 bases from V and 5 bases from J, leaving 14 bases between. CDR3 length equals 14 residues. Looked up from germline, CDR1 is SGHRS and CDR2 is YFSETQ. CDR3 coding DNA: TGCGCCAGCAGCTTCCACAGGGTCAACGACGAGCAGTACTTC. Its translation is CASSFHRVNDEQYF.

This clonotype was recorded a few times. This chain uses TRBV3-1 with TRBJ2-3; 9 bases are shared with TRBD2. This CDR3 is built from 17 residues. V dropped 0 bases and J dropped 1; count of bases not matched to a gene: 5. The germline V gene encodes CDR1 LGHDT and CDR2 YNNKEL (reference sequence). The CDR3 DNA reads as TGTGCCAGCAGCCAAGAGCTGGCGGGAGGGGGCACAGATACGCAGTATTTT. Its translation is CASSQELAGGGTDTQYF.

This clonotype was seen repeatedly, ten times or more. CDR3 DNA sequence: TGCGCCAGCAGCTTGGACGACGGGACAGGGAGCACTGAAGCTTTCTTT. As protein: CASSLDDGTGSTEAFF. The chain joins TRBV5-1 to TRBJ1-1; 9 bases line up with TRBD1. The ends lost 0 bases at V and 4 bases at J; junction bases unmatched: 7. The CDR3 has 16 residues. The V gene's germline CDR1 is SGHRS and CDR2 YFSETQ.

This clonotype was picked up many times. The chain recombines TRBV5-1 with TRBJ2-7; 8 bases are a match to TRBD1. Germline loops: CDR1 SGHRS, CDR2 YFSETQ. This CDR3 contains 15 residues. J gave up 6 bases and V 2 bases, and 10 bases lay outside the gene matches. The CDR3 coding sequence is TGCGCCAGCAGCTTTGAGACAGGGGTCTGGGTCGAGCAGTACTTC. It is translated as CASSFETGVWVEQYF.

This clonotype was seen ten or more times. The chain joins TRBV25-1 to TRBJ1-4, with D unresolved. This CDR3 spans 15 amino acids. CDR1 is MGHDK and CDR2 is SYGVNS in the germline V gene. The V end lost 4 bases, the J end lost 6 bases, and 15 bases lay between the germline ends. CDR3 nucleotides: TGTGCCAGCAGTGGGGTGACACAAGCTTATGAAAAACTGTTTTTT. Amino acid sequence: CASSGVTQAYEKLFF.

This clonotype has ten or more counts. The chain has TRBV20-1 and TRBJ2-7; 9 nucleotides match TRBD1. Trimming cost V 1 base and J 4 bases; bases outside gene matches: 8. Germline assignment: CDR1 DFQATT and CDR2 SNEGSKA (reference sequence). This CDR3 spans 15 amino acids. The CDR3 DNA is TGCAGTGCTAGAGTAACAGGGGGCGTTAAATACGAGCAGTACTTC. This codes for CSARVTGGVKYEQYF.

This clonotype was recorded many times. The chain carries TRBV5-1 and TRBJ1-1; D unclear. Germline-derived CDR1 and CDR2 are SGHRS and YFSETQ. Trimming pared 0 bases from V and 1 base from J, leaving 13 bases between. CDR3 length equals 16 residues. The CDR3 DNA reads TGCGCCAGCAGCTTGGTCCCGCAGGACGGGAACACTGAAGCTTTCTTT. The encoded protein is CASSLVPQDGNTEAFF.